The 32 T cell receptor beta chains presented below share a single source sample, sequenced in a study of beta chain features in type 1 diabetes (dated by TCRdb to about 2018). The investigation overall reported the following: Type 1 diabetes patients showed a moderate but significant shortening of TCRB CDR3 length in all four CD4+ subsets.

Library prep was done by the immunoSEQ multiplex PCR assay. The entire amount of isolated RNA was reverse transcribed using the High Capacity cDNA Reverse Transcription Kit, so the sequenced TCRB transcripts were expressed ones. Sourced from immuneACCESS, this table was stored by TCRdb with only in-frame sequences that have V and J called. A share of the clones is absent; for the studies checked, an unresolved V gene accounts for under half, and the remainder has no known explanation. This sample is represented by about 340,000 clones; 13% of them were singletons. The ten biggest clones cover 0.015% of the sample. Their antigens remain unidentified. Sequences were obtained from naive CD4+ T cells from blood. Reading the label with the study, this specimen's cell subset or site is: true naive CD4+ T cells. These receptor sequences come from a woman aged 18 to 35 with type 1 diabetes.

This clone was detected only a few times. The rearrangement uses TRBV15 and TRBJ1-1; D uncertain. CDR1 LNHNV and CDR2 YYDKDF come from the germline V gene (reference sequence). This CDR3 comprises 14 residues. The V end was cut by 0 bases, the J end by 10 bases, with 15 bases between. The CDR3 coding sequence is TGTGCCACCAGCAGAGACATACAGAATCTACGAGCTTTCTTT. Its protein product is CATSRDIQNLRAFF.

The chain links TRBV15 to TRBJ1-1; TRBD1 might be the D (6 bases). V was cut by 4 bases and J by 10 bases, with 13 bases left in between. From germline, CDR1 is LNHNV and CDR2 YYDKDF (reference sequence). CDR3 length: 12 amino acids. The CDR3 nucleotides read TGTGCCACCAGCATCCTAAGGGGGGGAGCTTTCTTT. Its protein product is CATSILRGGAFF.

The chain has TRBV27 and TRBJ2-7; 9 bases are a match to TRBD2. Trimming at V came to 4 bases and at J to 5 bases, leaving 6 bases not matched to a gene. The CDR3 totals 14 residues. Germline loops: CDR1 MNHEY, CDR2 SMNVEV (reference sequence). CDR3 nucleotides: TGTGCCAGCAGTTCTAGCGGGAAGTTCCACGAGCAGTACTTC. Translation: CASSSSGKFHEQYF.

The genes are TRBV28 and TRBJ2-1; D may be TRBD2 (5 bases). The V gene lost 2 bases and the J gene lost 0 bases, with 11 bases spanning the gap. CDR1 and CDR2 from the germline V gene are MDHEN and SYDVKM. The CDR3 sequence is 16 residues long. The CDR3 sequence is CASSLAGLGSYNEQFF. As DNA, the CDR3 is TGTGCCAGCAGTTTAGCCGGACTGGGCTCCTACAATGAGCAGTTCTTC.

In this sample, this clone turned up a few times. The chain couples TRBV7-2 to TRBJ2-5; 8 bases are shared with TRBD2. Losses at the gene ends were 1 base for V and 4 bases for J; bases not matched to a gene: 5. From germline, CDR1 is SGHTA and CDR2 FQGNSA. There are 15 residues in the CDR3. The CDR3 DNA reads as TGTGCCAGCAGCTTAGACGGGAGGGCCACAGAGACCCAGTACTTC. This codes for CASSLDGRATETQYF.

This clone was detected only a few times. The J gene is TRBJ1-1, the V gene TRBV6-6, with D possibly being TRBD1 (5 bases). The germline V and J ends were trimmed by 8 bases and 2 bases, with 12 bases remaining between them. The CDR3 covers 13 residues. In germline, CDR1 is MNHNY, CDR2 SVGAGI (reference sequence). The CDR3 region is CASRWQGNTEAFF. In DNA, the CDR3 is TGTGCCAGCCGCTGGCAGGGAAACACTGAAGCTTTCTTT.

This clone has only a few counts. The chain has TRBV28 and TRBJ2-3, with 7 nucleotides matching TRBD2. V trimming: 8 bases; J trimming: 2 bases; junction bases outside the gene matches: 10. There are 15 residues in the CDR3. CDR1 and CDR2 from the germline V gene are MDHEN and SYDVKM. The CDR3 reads CASGGGGRATDTQYF. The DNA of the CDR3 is TGTGCCAGCGGAGGCGGGGGAAGGGCCACAGATACGCAGTATTTT.

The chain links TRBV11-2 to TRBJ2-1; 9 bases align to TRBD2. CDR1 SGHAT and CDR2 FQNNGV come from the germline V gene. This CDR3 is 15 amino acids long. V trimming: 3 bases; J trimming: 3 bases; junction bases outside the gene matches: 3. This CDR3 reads CASSLAGGFYNEQFF. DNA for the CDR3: TGTGCCAGCAGCTTGGCGGGAGGGTTCTACAATGAGCAGTTCTTC.

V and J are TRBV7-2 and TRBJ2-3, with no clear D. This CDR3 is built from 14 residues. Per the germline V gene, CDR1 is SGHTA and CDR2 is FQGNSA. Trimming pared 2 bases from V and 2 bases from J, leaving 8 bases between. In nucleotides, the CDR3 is TGTGCCAGCAGCTTATTCGTTCCCACAGATACGCAGTATTTT. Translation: CASSLFVPTDTQYF.

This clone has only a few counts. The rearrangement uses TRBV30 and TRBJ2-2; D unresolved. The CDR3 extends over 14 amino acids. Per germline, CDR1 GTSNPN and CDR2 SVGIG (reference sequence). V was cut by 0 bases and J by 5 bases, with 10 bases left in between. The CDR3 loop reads CAWSVSHPTGELFF. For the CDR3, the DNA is TGTGCCTGGAGTGTAAGCCACCCGACCGGGGAGCTGTTTTTT. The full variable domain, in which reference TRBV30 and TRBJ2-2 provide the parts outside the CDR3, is SQTIHQWPATLVQPVGSPLSLECTVEGTSNPNLYWYRQAAGRGLQLLFYSVGIGQISSEVPQNLSASRPQDRQFILSSKKLLLSDSGFYLCAWSVSHPTGELFFGEGSRLTVL.

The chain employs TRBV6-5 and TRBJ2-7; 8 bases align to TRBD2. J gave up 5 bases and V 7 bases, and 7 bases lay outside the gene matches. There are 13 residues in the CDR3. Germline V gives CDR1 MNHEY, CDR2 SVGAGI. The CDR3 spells CASTPSGSDEQYV. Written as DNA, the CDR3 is TGTGCCAGCACTCCGAGCGGGAGCGACGAGCAGTACGTC.

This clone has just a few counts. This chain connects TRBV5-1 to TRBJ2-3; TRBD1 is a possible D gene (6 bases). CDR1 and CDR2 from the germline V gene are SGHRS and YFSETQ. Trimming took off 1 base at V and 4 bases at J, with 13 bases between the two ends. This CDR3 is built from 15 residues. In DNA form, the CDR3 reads TGCGCCAGCAGCTTGAAAACAGGGTTGGCAGATACGCAGTATTTT. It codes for CASSLKTGLADTQYF. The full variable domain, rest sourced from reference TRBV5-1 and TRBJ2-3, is KAGVTQTPRYLIKTRGQQVTLSCSPISGHRSVSWYQQTPGQGLQFLFEYFSETQRNKGNFPGRFSGRQFSNSRSEMNVSTLELGDSALYLCASSLKTGLADTQYFGPGTRLTVL.

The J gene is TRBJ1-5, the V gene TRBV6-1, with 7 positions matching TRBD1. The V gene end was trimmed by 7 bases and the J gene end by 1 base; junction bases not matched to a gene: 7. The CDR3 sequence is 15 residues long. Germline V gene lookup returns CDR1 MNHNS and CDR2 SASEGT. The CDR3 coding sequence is TGTGCCAGCACCTATCTGACAGGGAGCAATCAGCCCCAGCATTTT. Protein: CASTYLTGSNQPQHF.

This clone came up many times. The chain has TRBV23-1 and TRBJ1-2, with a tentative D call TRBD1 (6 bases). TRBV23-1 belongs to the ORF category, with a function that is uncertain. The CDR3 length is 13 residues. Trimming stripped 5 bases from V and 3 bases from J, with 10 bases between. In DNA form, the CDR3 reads TGCGCCAGCAGTACCCCAGGGGACTATGGCTACACCTTC. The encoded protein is CASSTPGDYGYTF.

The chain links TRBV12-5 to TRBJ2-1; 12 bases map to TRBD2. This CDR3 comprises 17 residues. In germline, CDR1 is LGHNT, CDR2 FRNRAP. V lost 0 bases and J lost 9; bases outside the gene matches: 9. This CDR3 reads CASGLVLPSGRDGEQFF. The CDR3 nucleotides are TGTGCTAGTGGTTTGGTACTGCCTAGCGGGAGGGATGGTGAGCAGTTCTTC.

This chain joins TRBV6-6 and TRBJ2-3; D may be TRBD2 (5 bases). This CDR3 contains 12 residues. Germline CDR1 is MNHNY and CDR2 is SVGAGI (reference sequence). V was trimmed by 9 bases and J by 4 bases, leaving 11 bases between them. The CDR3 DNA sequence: TGTGCCAGTGGAGGAACCCCAGATACGCAGTATTTT. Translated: CASGGTPDTQYF.

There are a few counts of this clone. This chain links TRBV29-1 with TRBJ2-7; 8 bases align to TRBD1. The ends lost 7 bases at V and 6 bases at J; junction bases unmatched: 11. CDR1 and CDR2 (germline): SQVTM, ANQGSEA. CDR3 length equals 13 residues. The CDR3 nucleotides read TGCAGCGCCAGGGGACAGGCCCTTTCCGAGCAGTACTTC. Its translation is CSARGQALSEQYF.

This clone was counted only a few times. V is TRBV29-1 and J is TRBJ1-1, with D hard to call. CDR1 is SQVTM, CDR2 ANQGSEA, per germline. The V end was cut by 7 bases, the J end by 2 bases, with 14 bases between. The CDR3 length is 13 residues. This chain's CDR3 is CSAGWQDNTEAFF. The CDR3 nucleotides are TGCAGCGCTGGATGGCAGGATAACACTGAAGCTTTCTTT.

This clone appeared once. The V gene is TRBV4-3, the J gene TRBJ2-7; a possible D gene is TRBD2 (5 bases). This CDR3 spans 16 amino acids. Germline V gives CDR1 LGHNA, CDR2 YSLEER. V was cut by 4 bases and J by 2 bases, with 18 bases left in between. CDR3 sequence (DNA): TGCGCCAGCAGCCCTACCGGGATAACAAGCCCCTACGAGCAGTACGTC. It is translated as CASSPTGITSPYEQYV.

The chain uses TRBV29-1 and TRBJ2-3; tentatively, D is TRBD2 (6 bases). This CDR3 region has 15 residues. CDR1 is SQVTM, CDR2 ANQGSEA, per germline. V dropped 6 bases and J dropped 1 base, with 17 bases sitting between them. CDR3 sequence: CSVSRAVAGTDTQYF. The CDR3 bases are TGCAGCGTCAGCAGGGCGGTAGCGGGCACAGATACGCAGTATTTT.

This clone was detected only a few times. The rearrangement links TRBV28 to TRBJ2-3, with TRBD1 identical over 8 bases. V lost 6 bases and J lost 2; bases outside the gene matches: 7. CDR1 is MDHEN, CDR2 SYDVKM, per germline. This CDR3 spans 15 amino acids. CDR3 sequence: CASRPTGAPTDTQYF. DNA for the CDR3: TGTGCCAGCAGACCGACAGGGGCCCCCACAGATACGCAGTATTTT.

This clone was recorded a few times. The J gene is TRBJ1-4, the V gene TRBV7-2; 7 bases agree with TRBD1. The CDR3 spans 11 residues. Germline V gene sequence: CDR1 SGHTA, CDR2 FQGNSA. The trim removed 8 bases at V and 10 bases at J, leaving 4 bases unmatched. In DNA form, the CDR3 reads TGTGCCAGCCAGGGGGGAGGAAAACTGTTTTTT. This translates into CASQGGGKLFF.

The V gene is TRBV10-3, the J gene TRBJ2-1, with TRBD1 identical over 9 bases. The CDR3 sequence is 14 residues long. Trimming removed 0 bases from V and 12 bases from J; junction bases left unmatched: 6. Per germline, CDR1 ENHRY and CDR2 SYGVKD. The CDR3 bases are TGTGCCATCAGTGAGTCGAAAGGACAGGGGAGGCAGTTCTTC. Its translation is CAISESKGQGRQFF.

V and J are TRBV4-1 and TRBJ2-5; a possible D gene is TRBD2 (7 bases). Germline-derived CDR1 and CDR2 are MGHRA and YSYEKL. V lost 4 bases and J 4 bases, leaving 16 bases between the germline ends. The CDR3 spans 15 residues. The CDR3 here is CASSPGGRETETQYF. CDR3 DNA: TGCGCCAGCAGCCCCGGGGGGCGGGAGACAGAGACCCAGTACTTC.

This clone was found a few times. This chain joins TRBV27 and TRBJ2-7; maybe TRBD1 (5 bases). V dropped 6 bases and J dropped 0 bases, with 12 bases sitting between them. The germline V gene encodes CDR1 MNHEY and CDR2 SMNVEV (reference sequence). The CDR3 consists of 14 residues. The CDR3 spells CASRKTQGSYEQYF. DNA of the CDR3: TGTGCCAGCAGAAAAACCCAGGGCTCCTACGAGCAGTACTTC.

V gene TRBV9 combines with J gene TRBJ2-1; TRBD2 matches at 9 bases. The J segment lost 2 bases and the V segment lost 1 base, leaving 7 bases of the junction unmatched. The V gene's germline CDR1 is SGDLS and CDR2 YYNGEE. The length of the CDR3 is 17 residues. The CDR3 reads CASSVRSTSGAYNEQFF. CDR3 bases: TGTGCCAGCAGCGTACGATCGACTAGCGGAGCCTACAATGAGCAGTTCTTC.

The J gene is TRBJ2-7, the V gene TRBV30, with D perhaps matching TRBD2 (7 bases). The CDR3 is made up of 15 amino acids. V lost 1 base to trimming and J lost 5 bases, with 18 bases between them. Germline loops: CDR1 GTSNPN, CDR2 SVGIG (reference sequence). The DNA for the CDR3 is TGTGCCTGGAGTGCCCCGGGGGGCAGGCGCCACGAGCAGTACTTC. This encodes CAWSAPGGRRHEQYF.

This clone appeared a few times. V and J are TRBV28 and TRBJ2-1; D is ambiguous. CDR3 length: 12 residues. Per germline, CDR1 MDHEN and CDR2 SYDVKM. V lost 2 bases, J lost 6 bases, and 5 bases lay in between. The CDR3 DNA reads TGTGCCAGCAGTTTACCGCGCAATGAGCAGTTCTTC. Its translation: CASSLPRNEQFF.

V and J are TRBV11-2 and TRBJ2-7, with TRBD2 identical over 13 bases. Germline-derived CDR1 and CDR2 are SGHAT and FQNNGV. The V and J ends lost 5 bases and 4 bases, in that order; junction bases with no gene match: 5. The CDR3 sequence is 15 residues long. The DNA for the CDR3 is TGTGCCAGCAGCCTAAGGACTAGCGGGAGTTACGAGCAGTACTTC. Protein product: CASSLRTSGSYEQYF.

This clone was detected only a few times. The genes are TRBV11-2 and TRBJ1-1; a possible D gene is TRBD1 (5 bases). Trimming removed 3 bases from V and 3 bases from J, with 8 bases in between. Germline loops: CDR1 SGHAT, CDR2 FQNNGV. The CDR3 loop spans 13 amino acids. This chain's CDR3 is CASSFSGYTEAFF. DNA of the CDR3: TGTGCCAGCAGCTTTTCAGGGTACACTGAAGCTTTCTTT.

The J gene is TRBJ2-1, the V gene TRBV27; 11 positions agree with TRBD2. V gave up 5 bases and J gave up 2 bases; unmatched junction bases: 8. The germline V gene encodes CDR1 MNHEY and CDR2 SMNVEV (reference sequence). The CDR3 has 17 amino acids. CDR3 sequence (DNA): TGTGCCAGCAGTCTCAAGTTAGCGGGAGGGCCCTACAATGAGCAGTTCTTC. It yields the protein CASSLKLAGGPYNEQFF.

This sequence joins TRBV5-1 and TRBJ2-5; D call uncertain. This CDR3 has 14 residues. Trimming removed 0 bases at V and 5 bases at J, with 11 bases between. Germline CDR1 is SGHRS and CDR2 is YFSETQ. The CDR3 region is CASSLVADKETQYF. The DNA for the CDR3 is TGCGCCAGCAGCTTGGTGGCGGATAAGGAGACCCAGTACTTC.